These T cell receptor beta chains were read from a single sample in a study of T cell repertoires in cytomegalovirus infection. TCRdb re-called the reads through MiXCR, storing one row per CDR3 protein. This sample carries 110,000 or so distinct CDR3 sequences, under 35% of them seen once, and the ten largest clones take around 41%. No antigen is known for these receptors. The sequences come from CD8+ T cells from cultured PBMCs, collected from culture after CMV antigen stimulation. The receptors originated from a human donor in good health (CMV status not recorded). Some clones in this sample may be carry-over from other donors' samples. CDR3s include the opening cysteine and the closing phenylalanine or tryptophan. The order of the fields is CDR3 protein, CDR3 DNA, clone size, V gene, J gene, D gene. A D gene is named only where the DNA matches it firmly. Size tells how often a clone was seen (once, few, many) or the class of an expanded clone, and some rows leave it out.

CASNRRGMNTEAFF	TGTGCCAGCAACCGCCGGGGGATGAACACTGAAGCTTTCTTT	few	TRBV19	TRBJ1-1	NA
CASPQDGLDRVFF	TGTGCCAGCCCCCAGGATGGGCTGGACAGGGTGTTCTTC	few	TRBV7-9	TRBJ2-1	TRBD1
CASSYSSVGNEQFF	TGTGCCAGCAGTTACTCGAGTGTGGGCAATGAGCAGTTCTTC	many	TRBV6-2/TRBV6-3	TRBJ2-1	NA
CASSQEAAGGGTDTQYF	TGCGCCAGCAGCCAAGAAGCGGCGGGGGGGGGCACAGATACGCAGTATTTT	NA	TRBV4-1	TRBJ2-3	TRBD2
CASSWYRGETQYF	TGTGCCAGCAGCTGGTACAGGGGGGAGACCCAGTACTTC	NA	TRBV11-2	TRBJ2-5	TRBD1
CASSPRTETDTQYF	TGTGCCAGCAGCCCCCGGACAGAAACAGATACGCAGTATTTT	NA	TRBV7-9	TRBJ2-3	NA
CASSLGGTPTNEKLFF	TGTGCCAGCAGCTTAGGGGGCACCCCAACTAATGAAAAACTGTTTTTT	NA	TRBV7-9	TRBJ1-4	NA
CASRSLGQGGQDEKLFF	TGTGCCAGCAGATCCTTGGGGCAGGGGGGCCAGGATGAAAAACTGTTTTTT	few	TRBV7-8	TRBJ1-4	TRBD1
CASSHRPGLGEYEQFF	TGTGCCAGCAGCCACCGTCCGGGACTGGGGGAGTATGAGCAGTTCTTC	few	TRBV7-9	TRBJ2-1	NA
CASSVDWGTQETQYF	TGTGCCAGCAGCGTAGATTGGGGGACACAGGAGACCCAGTACTTC	few	TRBV9	TRBJ2-5	NA
CASSSTTRQGGTGELFF	TGTGCCAGCAGCTCCACTACGCGGCAGGGAGGGACCGGGGAGCTGTTTTTT	NA	TRBV7-8	TRBJ2-2	TRBD2
CASSLGASGGRETQYF	TGTGCCAGCAGCTTAGGGGCTAGCGGGGGTCGGGAGACCCAGTACTTC	many	TRBV7-2	TRBJ2-5	TRBD2
CASTPTPQGSTGELFF	TGTGCCAGTACCCCCACCCCGCAGGGTAGCACCGGGGAGCTGTTTTTT	few	TRBV19	TRBJ2-2	NA
CASIQSTGTGEETQYF	TGTGCCAGCATCCAGTCAACCGGGACAGGGGAAGAGACCCAGTACTTC	few	TRBV7-9	TRBJ2-5	TRBD1
CASSWGGGIGDRANGGYTF	TGTGCCAGCAGTTGGGGGGGGGGGATTGGGGACAGGGCGAATGGAGGCTACACCTTC	few	TRBV28	TRBJ1-2	TRBD1
CASSLEGSWSNQPQHF	TGTGCCAGCAGCTTAGAGGGGTCTTGGAGCAATCAGCCCCAGCATTTT	many	TRBV7-8	TRBJ1-5	NA
CASSFYSGLAGGNNEQFF	TGTGCCAGCAGCTTTTATTCGGGACTAGCGGGGGGGAACAATGAGCAGTTCTTC	few	TRBV7-6	TRBJ2-1	TRBD2
CASELGTGGPWNEQFF	TGTGCCTCCGAACTTGGGACGGGGGGGCCGTGGAATGAGCAGTTCTTC	NA	TRBV12-3/TRBV12-4	TRBJ2-1	TRBD2
CASSPGPGLNIQYF	TGCGCCAGCAGCCCAGGACCGGGGCTGAACATTCAGTACTTC	once	TRBV4-3	TRBJ2-4	NA
CASSGDRDRNTEAFF	TGTGCCAGCAGTGGGGACAGGGACAGGAACACTGAAGCTTTCTTT	once	TRBV2	TRBJ1-1	TRBD1
CASSPDPGLSYEQYF	TGTGCCAGCAGCCCAGATCCGGGGCTCTCCTACGAGCAGTACTTC	many	TRBV7-2	TRBJ2-7	NA
CASIKTPGTDTQYF	TGTGCCAGCATTAAGACACCGGGAACAGATACGCAGTATTTT	few	TRBV2	TRBJ2-3	NA
CASSPRDRDSYEQYF	TGTGCCAGCAGCCCCCGGGACAGGGACTCCTACGAGCAGTACTTC	NA	TRBV7-8	TRBJ2-7	TRBD1
CASSRGGGYNEQFF	TGTGCCAGCAGCCGCGGGGGGGGCTACAATGAGCAGTTCTTC	NA	TRBV5-4	TRBJ2-1	TRBD2
CATSDSSGQGTGELFF	TGTGCCACCAGTGATTCCTCCGGACAGGGGACCGGGGAGCTGTTTTTT	few	TRBV24-1	TRBJ2-2	TRBD1
CASSLEQLSTDTQYF	TGTGCCAGCAGCTTAGAGCAGCTTAGCACAGATACGCAGTATTTT	NA	TRBV7-6	TRBJ2-3	NA
CASSHRDSGPDQPQHF	TGTGCCAGCAGCCACCGGGACAGCGGCCCTGATCAGCCCCAGCATTTT	once	TRBV7-9	TRBJ1-5	TRBD1
CASSLGRYDTEAFF	TGTGCCAGCAGTTTGGGGAGATACGACACTGAAGCTTTCTTT	NA	TRBV28	TRBJ1-1	NA
CASSFRDRVIDEQYF	TGTGCCAGCAGCTTCCGGGACAGGGTCATCGACGAGCAGTACTTC	NA	TRBV5-5	TRBJ2-7	TRBD1
CASGLVLANQPQHF	TGTGCTAGTGGTTTGGTATTGGCCAATCAGCCCCAGCATTTT	few	TRBV12-5	TRBJ1-5	NA
CASSDTAGTGFGETQYF	TGTGCCAGCTCTGACACGGCAGGGACAGGGTTTGGGGAGACCCAGTACTTC	NA	TRBV6-5	TRBJ2-5	TRBD1
CSADRGPGTGELFF	TGCAGTGCTGACAGGGGGCCGGGCACCGGGGAGCTGTTTTTT	NA	TRBV20-1	TRBJ2-2	TRBD1
CASSIDWRGGQSEQFF	TGTGCCAGTAGTATAGATTGGCGGGGGGGCCAAAGCGAGCAGTTCTTC	NA	TRBV19	TRBJ2-1	TRBD2
CAISDGMAGATSGANVLTF	TGTGCCATCAGTGACGGGATGGCGGGGGCCACCTCTGGGGCCAACGTCCTGACTTTC	NA	TRBV10-3	TRBJ2-6	NA
CASSLVTSGTEAFF	TGTGCCAGCAGCTTAGTCACATCGGGAACTGAAGCTTTCTTT	NA	TRBV7-6	TRBJ1-1	NA
CASSEVRGNTEAFF	TGTGCCAGCAGCGAAGTTCGGGGGAACACTGAAGCTTTCTTT	many	TRBV27	TRBJ1-1	NA
CSVNSVALAGNYGYTF	TGCAGTGTTAATAGTGTCGCCCTGGCGGGTAACTATGGCTACACCTTC	few	TRBV20-1	TRBJ1-2	NA